The source of this TCR beta chain is a study of Graves' ophthalmopathy and Graves' hyperthyroidism. V shed 5 bases, J shed 4 bases, and the junction held 9 bases outside the gene matches. This CDR3 has 16 residues. Regarding the study as a whole: Researchers report that a 13-signature model separated ophthalmopathy from stable hyperthyroidism, posting almost 90% sensitivity and around 80% specificity.

TCR beta CDR3 amplification used RNA transcripts. Scientists carried out first-round RT-PCR using HTBI primers and then a second-round multiplex PCR. TCRdb itself ran the multiplex PCR reads through MiXCR, one entry per CDR3 protein. The repertoire holds 300,000 to 450,000 distinct CDR3 sequences, with about a sixth as singletons. This clonotype has at least ten counts. The target antigen is unknown. The clonotype was recovered from an adult woman with stable Graves' hyperthyroidism. This sequence joins TRBV12-3 or TRBV12-4 and TRBJ2-2, with TRBD1 matching 8 bases. Specimen: peripheral blood. The DNA of the CDR3 is TGTGCCAGCAGTCCCCGGGCAGGGGGCGGCACCGGGGAGCTGTTTTTT. It specifies CASSPRAGGGTGELFF.